The 21 T cell receptor beta chains listed next were all sequenced from one sample in a study of early stage breast cancer tumors. Assay used: immunoSEQ multiplex PCR; TCRdb lists only in-frame clones, some missing. The sample lists roughly 58,000 clones; 90% to 95% were seen once. Sequenced input: blood. The receptors derive from a person aged 70 to 79 with breast cancer.

The rearrangement uses TRBV5-1 and TRBJ2-5, with D maybe TRBD1 (6 bases). Germline assignment: CDR1 SGHRS and CDR2 YFSETQ. The CDR3 length is 14 residues. V lost 4 bases and J 5 bases, leaving 15 bases between the germline ends. CDR3 region: CASSARQVWETQYF. DNA for the CDR3: TGCGCCAGCAGCGCCCGACAGGTATGGGAGACCCAGTACTTC.

The chain carries TRBV5-6 and TRBJ1-6; unclear D gene. CDR3 length: 14 residues. V was shortened by 0 bases and J by 7 bases, with 8 bases between the two germline ends. Looked up from germline, CDR1 is SGHDT and CDR2 is YYEEEE. The CDR3 nucleotides are TGTGCCAGCAGCTTGGTCCGGGAAAATTCACCCCTCCACTTT. Translation: CASSLVRENSPLHF.

The chain has TRBV19 and TRBJ2-5, with D perhaps matching TRBD2 (5 bases). The germline V and J ends were trimmed by 5 bases and 1 base, with 8 bases remaining between them. The length of the CDR3 is 13 residues. Germline CDR1 LNHDA, CDR2 SQIVND (reference sequence). The CDR3, as DNA: TGTGCCAGTAGTCAAGGACTCCAAGAGACCCAGTACTTC. Amino acid sequence: CASSQGLQETQYF. The full variable domain, rest sourced from reference TRBV19 and TRBJ2-5, is DGGITQSPKYLFRKEGQNVTLSCEQNLNHDAMYWYRQDPGQGLRLIYYSQIVNDFQKGDIAEGYSVSREKKESFPLTVTSAQKNPTAFYLCASSQGLQETQYFGPGTRLLVL.

The chain is built from TRBV10-3 and TRBJ2-7, with 9 bases matching TRBD1. This CDR3 is built from 14 residues. CDR1 is ENHRY and CDR2 is SYGVKD in the germline V gene. Trimming at V came to 5 bases and at J to 5 bases, leaving 7 bases not matched to a gene. CDR3 sequence (DNA): TGTGCCATCAGTCCGGGACAGGGAACCGACGAGCAGTACTTC. Its protein is CAISPGQGTDEQYF.

This clone was detected once. This sequence joins TRBV30 and TRBJ1-2, with 8 nucleotides matching TRBD1. The ends lost 3 bases at V and 3 bases at J; junction bases unmatched: 6. The CDR3 consists of 14 residues. CDR1 GTSNPN and CDR2 SVGIG come from the germline V gene (reference sequence). The CDR3 bases are TGTGCCTGGAGCGTCGGACAGGGCCACTATGGCTACACCTTC. It translates to CAWSVGQGHYGYTF.

The chain's CDR3 is CASSPTSGRGNYEQYF. The DNA for the CDR3 is TGTGCCAGCAGTCCTACTAGCGGGAGGGGGAACTACGAGCAGTACTTC. The chain joins TRBV27 to TRBJ2-7; 13 bases fit TRBD2. This CDR3 has 16 amino acids. Germline lookup yields CDR1 MNHEY and CDR2 SMNVEV (reference sequence). Trimming took 5 bases from V and 3 from J; bases not matched to a gene: 7.

This chain connects TRBV4-2 to TRBJ2-7; tentatively, D is TRBD1 (6 bases). Per the germline V gene, CDR1 is LGHNA and CDR2 is YNFKEQ. CDR3 length: 14 amino acids. V gave up 4 bases and J gave up 4 bases, with 14 bases separating them. This CDR3 reads CASSREDRSYEQYF. The CDR3 DNA reads TGTGCCAGCAGCCGAGAGGACAGATCTTACGAGCAGTACTTC.

This chain uses TRBV6-5 with TRBJ2-7; 12 bases fit TRBD1. With V trimmed by 10 bases and J by 5 bases, 6 bases remained unmatched. CDR3 size: 13 residues. The V gene's germline CDR1 is MNHEY and CDR2 SVGAGI. The CDR3 DNA reads as TGTGCCACGACCGGGACAGGGGGCAACGAGCAGTACTTC. This translates into CATTGTGGNEQYF.

V is TRBV19 and J is TRBJ2-1, with D hard to call. The CDR3 runs to 12 residues. CDR1 and CDR2 from the germline V gene are LNHDA and SQIVND (reference sequence). Trimming removed 7 bases at V and 8 bases at J, with 12 bases between. The CDR3 nucleotides are TGTGCCAGTACCTCTCTCCCCCATGAGCAGTTCTTC. It encodes CASTSLPHEQFF.

This rearrangement joins TRBV7-2 to TRBJ2-3; 7 bases line up with TRBD2. The junction had 10 bases not matched to a gene; V was cut back by 3 bases and J by 4 bases. This CDR3 has 16 residues. CDR1 is SGHTA, CDR2 FQGNSA, per germline. This chain's CDR3 is CASSFGSAGRPDTQYF. The CDR3, as DNA: TGTGCCAGCAGCTTCGGTTCGGCCGGGAGGCCAGATACGCAGTATTTT.

This clone was detected a few times. V and J are TRBV14 and TRBJ2-1; 8 bases line up with TRBD1. Germline values: CDR1 SGHDN, CDR2 FVKESK. The CDR3 has 17 residues. The ends lost 4 bases at V and 5 bases at J; junction bases unmatched: 13. The CDR3 DNA reads TGTGCCAGCAGCCGATTCCCCGGACAGGGTCGGGACAATGAGCAGTTCTTC. Translated: CASSRFPGQGRDNEQFF.

The chain has TRBV5-6 and TRBJ2-7; TRBD2 matches at 12 bases. The CDR3 sequence is 16 residues long. Germline CDR1 is SGHDT and CDR2 is YYEEEE. The J segment lost 4 bases and the V segment lost 4 bases, leaving 9 bases of the junction unmatched. CDR3 coding DNA: TGTGCCAGCAGCCCGGCCCCAACTAGCGGGGGGTACGAGCAGTACTTC. Translation: CASSPAPTSGGYEQYF.

The chain recombines TRBV19 with TRBJ1-3, with TRBD1 matching 10 bases. Losses at the gene ends were 3 bases for V and 0 bases for J; bases not matched to a gene: 14. Germline V CDR1 and CDR2: LNHDA, SQIVND (reference sequence). This CDR3 is 20 amino acids long. Here the CDR3 reads CASSISSTGGHRLSGNTIYF. Written as DNA, the CDR3 is TGTGCCAGTAGTATCTCCTCGACAGGGGGCCACCGCCTCTCTGGAAACACCATATATTTT.

The chain has TRBV6-6 and TRBJ2-7; maybe TRBD1 (6 bases). V was trimmed by 5 bases and J by 2 bases, leaving 13 bases between them. Germline V gives CDR1 MNHNY, CDR2 SVGAGI (reference sequence). CDR3 size: 14 residues. CDR3: CASSMTGAPYEQYF. CDR3 bases: TGTGCCAGCAGTATGACAGGTGCCCCCTACGAGCAGTACTTC.

On this clone itself: Relative to the germline gene, one junction end is altered; a read error may explain this. The rearrangement joins TRBV11-3 to TRBJ2-7; TRBD1 might be the D (5 bases). Per germline, CDR1 SGHNT and CDR2 YENEEA. The CDR3 sequence is 16 residues long. CDR3 region: CASTLLQLGVAYEQYF. The DNA of the CDR3 is TGTGCCAGCACCTTACTCCAATTAGGGGTGGCCTACGAGCAGTACTTC.

In its sample, this clone was seen once. The chain recombines TRBV19 with TRBJ2-3, with 8 bases that match TRBD2. CDR1 and CDR2 (germline): LNHDA, SQIVND (reference sequence). The CDR3 is made up of 15 amino acids. The junction had 5 bases not matched to a gene; V was cut back by 5 bases and J by 1 base. CDR3 sequence: CASSSQLAGTDTQYF. The CDR3 region has the DNA TGTGCCAGTAGTTCCCAACTAGCGGGCACAGATACGCAGTATTTT. Filled out from reference TRBV19 and TRBJ2-3, the complete variable domain reads DGGITQSPKYLFRKEGQNVTLSCEQNLNHDAMYWYRQDPGQGLRLIYYSQIVNDFQKGDIAEGYSVSREKKESFPLTVTSAQKNPTAFYLCASSSQLAGTDTQYFGPGTRLTVL.

The V gene is TRBV19, the J gene TRBJ2-2; D perhaps matches TRBD2 (5 bases). The germline V and J ends were trimmed by 3 bases and 6 bases, with 11 bases remaining between them. This CDR3 region has 14 residues. Germline CDR1 and CDR2: LNHDA and SQIVND (reference sequence). For the CDR3, the DNA is TGTGCCAGTAGTATTTTGGAGGTTCCCGGGGAGCTGTTTTTT. Protein: CASSILEVPGELFF. Drawing the rest from reference TRBV19 and TRBJ2-2, the complete variable domain is DGGITQSPKYLFRKEGQNVTLSCEQNLNHDAMYWYRQDPGQGLRLIYYSQIVNDFQKGDIAEGYSVSREKKESFPLTVTSAQKNPTAFYLCASSILEVPGELFFGEGSRLTVL.

In its sample, this clone was seen once. The chain uses TRBV10-2 and TRBJ1-2, with TRBD1 matching 8 bases. The CDR3 runs 14 residues. Germline V gene data show CDR1 as WSHSY and CDR2 as SAAADI. Trimming took 8 bases from V and 4 from J; bases not matched to a gene: 9. For the CDR3, the DNA is TGCGCCAGCCTCCCCCAAACAGGGGGCTATGGCTACACCTTC. Translation gives CASLPQTGGYGYTF.

The rearrangement uses TRBV4-2 and TRBJ2-3; 7 nucleotides align to TRBD2. CDR3 length: 18 amino acids. Germline-derived CDR1 and CDR2 are LGHNA and YNFKEQ. J was trimmed by 6 bases and V by 1 base; bases with no gene match: 16. In DNA, the CDR3 is TGTGCCAGCAGCCAAGGGGTCGGAGGCGGGGGTCCCTCGGATACGCAGTATTTT. Protein product: CASSQGVGGGGPSDTQYF.

The J gene is TRBJ1-1, the V gene TRBV30; D is possibly TRBD1 (5 bases). Germline lookup yields CDR1 GTSNPN and CDR2 SVGIG (reference sequence). The CDR3 spans 15 residues. The V and J ends lost 2 bases and 5 bases respectively, with 18 bases between them. CDR3 nucleotide sequence: TGTGCCTGGAGTCCGGATTGGGCGGAGGGGACTGAAGCTTTCTTT. Translated: CAWSPDWAEGTEAFF.

The chain joins TRBV7-2 to TRBJ2-2; 9 positions match TRBD2. V lost 5 bases to trimming and J lost 6 bases; unmatched junction nucleotides: 16. Germline CDR1 reads SGHTA; CDR2 reads FQGNSA. This CDR3 has 18 residues. CDR3 protein: CASSRTPLGLASPGELFF. For the CDR3, the DNA is TGTGCCAGCAGCCGGACCCCTTTGGGACTAGCTTCCCCCGGGGAGCTGTTTTTT.